This entry is about one TCR beta chain. Antigen: not known. The data stem from a study of cytomegalovirus exposure and HLA in healthy donors. Regarding the study as a whole: The presence/absence work took it that sequencing depth was about the same across donors. In a later analysis, most CMV-associated TCR beta chains appeared HLA-restricted. Cytomegalovirus status was reportedly diagnosed by the classifier with high sensitivity and specificity. A later look showed TCR association rates differing by HLA locus, highest for DRB1 and lowest for HLA-C.

Primers for the PCR totalled 60 Vbeta and 13 Jbeta. Using immunoSEQ multiplex PCR, the repertoire was profiled, and TCRdb retains in-frame clones only, with some absent. The table shows fewer than 100,000 clones, with about 78% occurring only once. Trimming removed 6 bases from V and 3 bases from J, with 11 bases in between. Germline assignment: CDR1 MGHRA and CDR2 YSYEKL. The CDR3 is 13 amino acids. The sequence was collected from a woman aged 40 to 50 in good health and CMV-seropositive. The specimen was PBMCs. The chain links TRBV4-1 to TRBJ2-5; D is uncertain. The DNA of the CDR3 is TGCGCCAGCAGACCTACTAAGAAAGAGACCCAGTACTTC. Translating gives CASRPTKKETQYF.